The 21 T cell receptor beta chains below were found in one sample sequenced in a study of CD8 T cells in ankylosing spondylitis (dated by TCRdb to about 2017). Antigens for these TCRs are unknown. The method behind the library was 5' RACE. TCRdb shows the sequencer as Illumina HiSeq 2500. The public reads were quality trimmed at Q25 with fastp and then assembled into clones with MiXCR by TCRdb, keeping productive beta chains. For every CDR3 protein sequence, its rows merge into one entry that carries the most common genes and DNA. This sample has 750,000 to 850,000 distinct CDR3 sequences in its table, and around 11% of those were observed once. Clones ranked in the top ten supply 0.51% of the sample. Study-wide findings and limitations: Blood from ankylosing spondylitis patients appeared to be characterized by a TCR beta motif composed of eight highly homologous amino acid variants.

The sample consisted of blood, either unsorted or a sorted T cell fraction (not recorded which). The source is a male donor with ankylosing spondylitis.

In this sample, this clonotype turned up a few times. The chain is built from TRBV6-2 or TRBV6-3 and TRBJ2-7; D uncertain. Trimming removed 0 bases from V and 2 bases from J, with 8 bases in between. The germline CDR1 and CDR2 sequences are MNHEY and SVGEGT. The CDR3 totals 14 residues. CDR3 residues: CASSYSVGTYEQYF. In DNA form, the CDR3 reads TGTGCCAGCAGTTACTCGGTTGGAACCTACGAGCAGTACTTC.

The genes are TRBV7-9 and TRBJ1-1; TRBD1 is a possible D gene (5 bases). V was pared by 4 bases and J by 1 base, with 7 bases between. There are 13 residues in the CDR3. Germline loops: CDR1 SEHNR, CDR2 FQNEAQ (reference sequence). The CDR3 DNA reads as TGTGCCAGCAGCTGGGACGAGAACACTGAAGCTTTCTTT. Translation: CASSWDENTEAFF.

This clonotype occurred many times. In DNA, the CDR3 is TGTGCCACCGCCTACCGTTTCGACACTGAAGCTTTCTTT. This codes for CATAYRFDTEAFF. This sequence joins TRBV15 and TRBJ1-1; D is unresolved. CDR1 is LNHNV, CDR2 YYDKDF, per germline (reference sequence). This CDR3 region has 13 residues. The V end lost 8 bases, the J end lost 3 bases, and 13 bases lay between the germline ends. Based on the CDR3 plus reference TRBV15 and TRBJ1-1, the full variable domain is DAMVIQNPRYQVTQFGKPVTLSCSQTLNHNVMYWYQQKSSQAPKLLFHYYDKDFNNEADTPDNFQSRRPNTSFCFLDIRSPGLGDTAMYLCATAYRFDTEAFFGQGTRLTVV.

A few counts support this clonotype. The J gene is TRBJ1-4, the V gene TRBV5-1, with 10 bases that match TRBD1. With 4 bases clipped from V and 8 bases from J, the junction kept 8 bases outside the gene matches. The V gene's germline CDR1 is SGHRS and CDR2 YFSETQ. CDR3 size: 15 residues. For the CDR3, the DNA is TGCGCCAGCAGCATGACCGGGACAGGGGACGAAAAACTGTTTTTT. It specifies CASSMTGTGDEKLFF.

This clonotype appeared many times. The CDR3 nucleotides read TGTGCCAGCAGCCGTGGGTCAGGAGGGAACTATGGCTACACCTTC. Its translation: CASSRGSGGNYGYTF. The chain joins TRBV7-2 to TRBJ1-2, with no clear D. Looked up from germline, CDR1 is SGHTA and CDR2 is FQGNSA. Trimming removed 5 bases from V and 2 bases from J, with 15 bases in between. The CDR3 is 15 amino acids. The variable domain in full, completed from reference TRBV7-2 and TRBJ1-2, reads GAGVSQSPSNKVTEKGKDVELRCDPISGHTALYWYRQSLGQGLEFLIYFQGNSAPDKSGLPSDRFSAERTGGSVSTLTIQRTQQEDSAVYLCASSRGSGGNYGYTFGSGTRLTVV.

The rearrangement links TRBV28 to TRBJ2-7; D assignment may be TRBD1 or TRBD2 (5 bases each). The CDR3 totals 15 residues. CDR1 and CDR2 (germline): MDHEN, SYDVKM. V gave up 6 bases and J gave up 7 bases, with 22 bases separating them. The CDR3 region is CASRHRGPGTREQYF. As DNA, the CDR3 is TGTGCCAGCAGACATCGGGGACCGGGGACGCGGGAGCAGTACTTC.

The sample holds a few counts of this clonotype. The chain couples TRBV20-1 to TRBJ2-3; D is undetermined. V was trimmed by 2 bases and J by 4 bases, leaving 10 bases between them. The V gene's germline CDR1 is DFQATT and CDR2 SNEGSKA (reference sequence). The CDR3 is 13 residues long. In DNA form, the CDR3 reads TGCAGTGCTAGATTCGTGCCGGCAGATACGCAGTATTTT. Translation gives CSARFVPADTQYF.

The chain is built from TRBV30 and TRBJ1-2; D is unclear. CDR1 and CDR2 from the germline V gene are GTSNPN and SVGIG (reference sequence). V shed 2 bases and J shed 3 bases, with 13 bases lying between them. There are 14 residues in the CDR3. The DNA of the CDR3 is TGTGCCTGGAGTCTCGGTAGCCGCTACTATGGCTACACCTTC. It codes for CAWSLGSRYYGYTF.

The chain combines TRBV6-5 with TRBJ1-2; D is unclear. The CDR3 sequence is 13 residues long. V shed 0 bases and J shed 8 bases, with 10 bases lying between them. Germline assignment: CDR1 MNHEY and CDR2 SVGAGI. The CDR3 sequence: CASSYSRGRGYTF. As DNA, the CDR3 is TGTGCCAGCAGTTACTCGAGAGGGAGAGGCTACACCTTC.

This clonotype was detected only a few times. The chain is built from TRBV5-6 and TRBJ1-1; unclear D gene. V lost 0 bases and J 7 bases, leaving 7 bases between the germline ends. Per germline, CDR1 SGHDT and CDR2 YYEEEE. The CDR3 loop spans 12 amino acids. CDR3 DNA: TGTGCCAGCAGCTTGGCAGAAATTGAAGCTTTCTTT. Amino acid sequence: CASSLAEIEAFF.

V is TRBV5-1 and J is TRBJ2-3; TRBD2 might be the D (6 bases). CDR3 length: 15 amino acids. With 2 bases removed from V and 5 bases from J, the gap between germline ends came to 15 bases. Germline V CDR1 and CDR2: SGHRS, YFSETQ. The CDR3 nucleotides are TGCGCCAGCAGCTTTACGGGGGATGACCTAGATACGCAGTATTTT. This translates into CASSFTGDDLDTQYF.

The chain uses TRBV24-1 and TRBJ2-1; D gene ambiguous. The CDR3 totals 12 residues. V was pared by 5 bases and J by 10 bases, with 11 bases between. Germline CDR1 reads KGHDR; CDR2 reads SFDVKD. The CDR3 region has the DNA TGTGCCACCAGTGGCAGTTCCCTGGAGCAGTTCTTC. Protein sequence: CATSGSSLEQFF.

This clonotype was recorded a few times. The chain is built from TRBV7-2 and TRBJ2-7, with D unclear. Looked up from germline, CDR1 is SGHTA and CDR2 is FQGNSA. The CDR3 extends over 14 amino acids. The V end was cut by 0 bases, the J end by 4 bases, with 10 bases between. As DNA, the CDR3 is TGTGCCAGCAGCTTAGCGATAGGGAATTACGAGCAGTACTTC. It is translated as CASSLAIGNYEQYF.

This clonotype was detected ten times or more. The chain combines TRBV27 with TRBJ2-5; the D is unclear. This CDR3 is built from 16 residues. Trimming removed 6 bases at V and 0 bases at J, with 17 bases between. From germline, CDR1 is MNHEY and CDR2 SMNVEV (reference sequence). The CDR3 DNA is TGTGCCAGCAGCCCGCTTTTCGGAAGGTACCAAGAGACCCAGTACTTC. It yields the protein CASSPLFGRYQETQYF.

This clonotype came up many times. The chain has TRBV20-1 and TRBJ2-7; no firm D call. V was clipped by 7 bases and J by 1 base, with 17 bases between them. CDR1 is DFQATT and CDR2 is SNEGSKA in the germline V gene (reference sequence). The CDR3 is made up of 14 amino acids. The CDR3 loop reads CSVTAPIYSYEQYF. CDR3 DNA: TGCAGTGTCACAGCCCCAATTTATTCCTACGAGCAGTACTTC.

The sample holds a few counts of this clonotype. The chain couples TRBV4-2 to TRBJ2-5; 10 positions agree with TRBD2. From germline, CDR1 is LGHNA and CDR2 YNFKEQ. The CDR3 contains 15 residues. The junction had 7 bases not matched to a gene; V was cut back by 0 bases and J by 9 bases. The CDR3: CASSQDWSGGGSQYF. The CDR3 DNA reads TGTGCCAGCAGCCAAGATTGGAGCGGGGGGGGGTCCCAGTACTTC.

The CDR3 is CASSRLPGDTEAFF. As DNA, the CDR3 is TGTGCCAGCAGTCGCCTCCCGGGGGACACTGAAGCTTTCTTT. This chain connects TRBV6-1 to TRBJ1-1; D possibly corresponds to TRBD1 (5 bases). Trimming took off 5 bases at V and 3 bases at J, with 13 bases between the two ends. CDR3 length: 14 amino acids. From germline, CDR1 is MNHNS and CDR2 SASEGT.

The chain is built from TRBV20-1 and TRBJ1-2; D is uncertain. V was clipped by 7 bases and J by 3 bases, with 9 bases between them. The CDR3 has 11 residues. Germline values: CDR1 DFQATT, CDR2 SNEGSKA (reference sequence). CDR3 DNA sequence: TGCAGTGGTATGCAAGACTATGGCTACACCTTC. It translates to CSGMQDYGYTF.

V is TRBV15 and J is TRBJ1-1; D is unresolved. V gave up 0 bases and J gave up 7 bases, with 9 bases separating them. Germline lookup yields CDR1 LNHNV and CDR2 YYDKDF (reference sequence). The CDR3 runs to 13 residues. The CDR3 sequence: CATSRDRQDEAFF. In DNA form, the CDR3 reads TGTGCCACCAGCAGAGATCGCCAGGATGAAGCTTTCTTT.

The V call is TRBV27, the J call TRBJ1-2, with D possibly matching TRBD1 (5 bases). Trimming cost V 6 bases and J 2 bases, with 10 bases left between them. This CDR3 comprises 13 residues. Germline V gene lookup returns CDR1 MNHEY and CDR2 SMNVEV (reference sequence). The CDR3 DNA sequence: TGTGCCAGCAGACTCGACAGAAACTATGGCTACACCTTC. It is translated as CASRLDRNYGYTF.

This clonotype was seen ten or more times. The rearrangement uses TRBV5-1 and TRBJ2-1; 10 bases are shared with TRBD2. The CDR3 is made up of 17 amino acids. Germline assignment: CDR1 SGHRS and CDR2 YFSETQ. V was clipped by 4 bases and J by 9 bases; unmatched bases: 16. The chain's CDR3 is CASSPDPSSGRVGEQFF. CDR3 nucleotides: TGCGCCAGCAGCCCGGATCCGTCTAGCGGGAGAGTCGGTGAGCAGTTCTTC.